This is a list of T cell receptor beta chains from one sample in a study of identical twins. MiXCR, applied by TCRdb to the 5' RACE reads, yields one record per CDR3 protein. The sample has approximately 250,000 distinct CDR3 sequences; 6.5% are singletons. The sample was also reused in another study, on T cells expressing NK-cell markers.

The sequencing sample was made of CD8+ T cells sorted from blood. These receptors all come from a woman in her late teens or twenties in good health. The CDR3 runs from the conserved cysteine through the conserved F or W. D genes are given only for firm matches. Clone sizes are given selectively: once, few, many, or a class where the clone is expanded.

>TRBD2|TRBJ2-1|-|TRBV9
CASSVGLALYNEQFF
TGTGCCAGCAGCGTTGGACTAGCTTTATACAATGAGCAGTTCTTC
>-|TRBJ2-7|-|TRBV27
CASRPKVHYEQYF
TGTGCCAGCAGACCCAAGGTTCACTACGAGCAGTACTTC
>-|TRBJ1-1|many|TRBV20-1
CSATPGMTEAFF
TGCAGTGCCACCCCAGGGATGACTGAAGCTTTCTTT
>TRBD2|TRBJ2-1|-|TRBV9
CASNPGGYNEQFF
TGTGCCAGCAACCCGGGAGGGTACAATGAGCAGTTCTTC
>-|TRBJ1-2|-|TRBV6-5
CASSTMGGKAHGYTF
TGTGCCAGCAGTACTATGGGAGGGAAGGCCCATGGCTACACCTTC
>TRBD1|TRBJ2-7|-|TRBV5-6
CASSEGTGLKYF
TGTGCCAGCAGCGAGGGGACAGGGCTAAAGTACTTC
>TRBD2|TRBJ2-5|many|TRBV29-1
CSVGSALAGGPLQETQYF
TGCAGCGTTGGATCGGCACTAGCGGGAGGGCCCCTGCAAGAGACCCAGTACTTC
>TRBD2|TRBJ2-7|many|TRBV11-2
CASSLGLAGSYEQYF
TGTGCCAGCAGCTTAGGACTAGCGGGATCCTACGAGCAGTACTTC
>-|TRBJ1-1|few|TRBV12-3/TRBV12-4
CASTDPGGAEAFF
TGTGCCAGCACCGACCCCGGGGGGGCTGAAGCTTTCTTT
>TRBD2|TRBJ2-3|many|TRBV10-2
CASSDSGQGVTDTQYF
TGCGCCAGCAGTGATAGCGGGCAGGGTGTCACAGATACGCAGTATTTT
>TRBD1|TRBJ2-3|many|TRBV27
CASATGGTQYF
TGTGCCAGCGCTACAGGGGGTACGCAGTATTTT
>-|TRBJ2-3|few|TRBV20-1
CSATGDGDTQYF
TGCAGTGCTACGGGAGACGGAGATACGCAGTATTTT
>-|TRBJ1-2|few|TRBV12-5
CASGLFSNYGYTF
TGTGCTAGTGGTTTATTTTCTAACTATGGCTACACCTTC
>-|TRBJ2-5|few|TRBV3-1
CASSQLGAQETQYF
TGTGCCAGCAGCCAATTAGGGGCCCAAGAGACCCAGTACTTC
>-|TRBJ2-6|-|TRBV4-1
CASSQNPSSGANVLTF
TGCGCCAGCAGCCAAAACCCCAGCTCTGGGGCCAACGTCCTGACTTTC
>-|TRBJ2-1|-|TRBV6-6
CASSYGPIEQFF
TGTGCCAGCAGTTACGGGCCTATTGAGCAGTTCTTC
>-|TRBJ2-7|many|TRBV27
CASSQNSYRDEQYF
TGTGCCAGCAGTCAAAACTCCTACCGCGACGAGCAGTACTTC